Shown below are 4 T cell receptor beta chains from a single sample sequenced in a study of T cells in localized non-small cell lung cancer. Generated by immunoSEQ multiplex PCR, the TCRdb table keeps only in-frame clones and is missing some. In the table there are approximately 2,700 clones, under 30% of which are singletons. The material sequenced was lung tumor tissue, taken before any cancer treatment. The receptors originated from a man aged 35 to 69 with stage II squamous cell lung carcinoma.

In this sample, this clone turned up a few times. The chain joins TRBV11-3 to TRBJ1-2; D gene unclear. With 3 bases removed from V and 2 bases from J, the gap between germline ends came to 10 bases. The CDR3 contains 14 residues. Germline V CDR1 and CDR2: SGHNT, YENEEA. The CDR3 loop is CASSFYGGNYGYTF. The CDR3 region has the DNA TGTGCCAGCAGCTTCTACGGCGGAAACTATGGCTACACCTTC.

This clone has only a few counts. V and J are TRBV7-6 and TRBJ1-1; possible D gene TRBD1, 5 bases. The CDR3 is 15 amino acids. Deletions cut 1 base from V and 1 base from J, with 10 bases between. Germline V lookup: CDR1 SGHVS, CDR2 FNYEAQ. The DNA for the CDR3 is TGTGCCAGCAGCTTAGGGGCGGGGGGGAACACTGAAGCTTTCTTT. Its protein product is CASSLGAGGNTEAFF.

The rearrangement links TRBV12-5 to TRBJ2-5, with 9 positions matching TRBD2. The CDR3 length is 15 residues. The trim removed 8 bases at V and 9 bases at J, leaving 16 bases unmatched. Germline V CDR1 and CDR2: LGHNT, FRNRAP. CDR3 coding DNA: TGTGCTAGTTTCGGTAGGGCGGGGGGGGCCAAGGCCCAGTACTTC. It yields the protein CASFGRAGGAKAQYF.

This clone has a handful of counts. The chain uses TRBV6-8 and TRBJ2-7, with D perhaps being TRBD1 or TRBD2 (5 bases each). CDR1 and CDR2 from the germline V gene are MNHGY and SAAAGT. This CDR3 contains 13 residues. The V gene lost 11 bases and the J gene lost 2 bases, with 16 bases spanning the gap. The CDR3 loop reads CAGARGATYEQYF. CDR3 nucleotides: TGTGCCGGCGCCAGAGGGGCAACCTACGAGCAGTACTTC.